This is a list of T cell receptor beta chains from one sample in a study of blood T cells in healthy people across ages. TCRdb reprocessed the 5' RACE reads with MiXCR, giving one entry per CDR3 protein. The data hold about 970,000 distinct CDR3 sequences, with approximately 50% observed a single time. Source material: blood. Receptors were obtained from a woman aged 55-70 years in good health. Each CDR3 is given with its conserved first and last residue. Each record gives: V gene, J gene, clone size, D gene, CDR3 length, CDR3 protein, CDR3 DNA. A D gene is named only where the DNA matches it firmly. Part of the rows lack a size; the others show once, few, many or a class for expanded clones.

TRBV12-3/TRBV12-4	TRBJ2-7	few	TRBD1	14	CASTLGTGGSEQYF	TGTGCCAGCACCCTCGGGACAGGGGGTAGCGAGCAGTACTTC
TRBV7-9	TRBJ2-7	few	-	12	CASSYQGAEQYF	TGTGCCAGCAGCTACCAGGGAGCCGAGCAGTACTTC
TRBV7-6	TRBJ2-1	-	-	18	CASSLDRGTATAYNEQFF	TGTGCCAGCAGCTTAGACCGAGGGACCGCCACCGCCTACAATGAGCAGTTCTTC
TRBV30	TRBJ2-7	-	TRBD2	15	CAWSGLAVPYNEQYF	TGTGCCTGGAGTGGACTAGCGGTCCCCTACAATGAGCAGTACTTC
TRBV28	TRBJ2-1	few	-	14	CATLLSDPSEEQFF	TGTGCCACCTTACTCTCAGACCCCTCCGAAGAGCAGTTCTTC
TRBV3-1	TRBJ1-2	-	-	15	CASSQDLDPNYGYTF	TGTGCCAGCAGCCAAGATCTGGACCCTAACTATGGCTACACCTTC
TRBV9	TRBJ2-7	-	-	16	CASSVGGQSSSYEQYF	TGTGCCAGCAGCGTAGGAGGACAGAGCAGCTCCTACGAGCAGTACTTC
TRBV12-3/TRBV12-4	TRBJ2-4	few	-	16	CASRASGQGAKNIQYF	TGTGCCAGCCGCGCGAGTGGCCAGGGAGCCAAAAACATTCAGTACTTC
TRBV28	TRBJ1-2	few	-	15	CASSPSPGSNYGYTF	TGTGCCAGCAGTCCCAGTCCGGGTTCTAACTATGGCTACACCTTC
TRBV20-1	TRBJ2-7	-	TRBD2	13	CSGKREVSYEQYF	TGCAGTGGGAAGCGGGAGGTCTCCTACGAGCAGTACTTC
TRBV5-1	TRBJ2-7	-	TRBD1	16	CASSLEQGASSYEQYF	TGCGCCAGCAGCCTCGAACAGGGGGCTAGCTCCTACGAGCAGTACTTC
TRBV18	TRBJ1-1	-	TRBD1	13	CASSGDRRYEAFF	TGTGCCAGCTCGGGGGACAGACGATATGAAGCTTTCTTT
TRBV28	TRBJ2-7	-	-	12	CASAGQLYEQYF	TGTGCCAGCGCTGGGCAGCTCTACGAGCAGTACTTC
TRBV5-1	TRBJ1-3	-	TRBD1	18	CASSLEGTGEISGNTIYF	TGCGCCAGCAGCTTGGAAGGGACAGGGGAGATTTCTGGAAACACCATATATTTT
TRBV6-1	TRBJ1-1	-	-	14	CASILGGPNTEAFF	TGTGCCAGCATCCTCGGGGGACCCAACACTGAAGCTTTCTTT
TRBV3-1	TRBJ2-7	few	-	13	CASPFILDHEQYF	TGTGCCAGCCCTTTTATTCTAGATCACGAGCAGTACTTC
TRBV28	TRBJ2-1	-	TRBD1	15	CASSLTGPANNEQFF	TGTGCCAGCAGTTTGACAGGGCCGGCAAACAATGAGCAGTTCTTC
TRBV28	TRBJ2-1	few	TRBD2	16	CASSPPTGGSFDEQFF	TGTGCCAGCAGTCCCCCCACGGGCGGGAGCTTCGATGAGCAGTTCTTC
TRBV20-1	TRBJ2-7	-	TRBD2	14	CSAPGLANSYEQYF	TGCAGTGCGCCGGGACTAGCGAACTCCTACGAGCAGTACTTC
TRBV20-1	TRBJ2-1	-	TRBD2	15	CSARVASGRHNEQFF	TGCAGTGCTAGAGTCGCTAGCGGGAGGCACAATGAGCAGTTCTTC
TRBV12-3/TRBV12-4	TRBJ2-5	many	TRBD1	15	CASRTVDRGKETQYF	TGTGCCAGCAGGACCGTGGACAGGGGGAAAGAGACCCAGTACTTC
TRBV7-2	TRBJ2-7	-	-	13	CASSLVHGYEQYF	TGTGCCAGCAGCTTAGTACACGGCTACGAGCAGTACTTC
TRBV28	TRBJ1-1	-	-	13	CASHRVPSTEAFF	TGTGCCAGCCACAGGGTCCCCTCCACTGAAGCTTTCTTT
TRBV20-1	TRBJ2-4	-	-	19	CSANRQGSLPGGPLVIQYF	TGCAGTGCTAACAGACAGGGATCTCTACCGGGAGGACCCCTGGTCATTCAGTACTTC
TRBV20-1	TRBJ2-5	-	TRBD2	15	CSAEGTSGNQETQYF	TGCAGTGCAGAGGGGACTAGCGGGAACCAAGAGACCCAGTACTTC
TRBV4-2	TRBJ2-1	-	-	14	CASSQSPTVYEQFF	TGTGCCAGCAGCCAGAGTCCAACTGTCTATGAGCAGTTCTTC
TRBV18	TRBJ2-1	once	TRBD2	14	CASSPGRAYNEQFF	TGTGCCAGCTCACCTGGGAGGGCCTACAATGAGCAGTTCTTC
TRBV18	TRBJ2-5	once	-	15	CASTQSTGLQETQYF	TGTGCCAGCACACAATCGACAGGTCTACAAGAGACCCAGTACTTC
TRBV6-6	TRBJ1-1	-	-	14	CASSYSYTSAEAFF	TGTGCCAGCAGTTACTCGTATACGTCCGCTGAAGCTTTCTTT
TRBV13	TRBJ1-1	-	-	16	CASGGVQGRNGTEAFF	TGTGCCAGTGGCGGGGTACAGGGTCGGAATGGCACTGAAGCTTTCTTT
TRBV6-5	TRBJ1-1	-	-	14	CASSYHAGFPEAFF	TGTGCCAGCAGTTACCACGCGGGGTTCCCTGAAGCTTTCTTT
TRBV7-9	TRBJ2-1	-	-	16	CASSVRGIDRDDEQFF	TGTGCCAGCAGCGTAAGAGGGATAGATAGGGACGATGAGCAGTTCTTC
TRBV7-6	TRBJ2-3	-	TRBD2	16	CASSDRTSGEADTQYF	TGTGCCAGCAGCGACCGGACTAGCGGGGAGGCAGATACGCAGTATTTT
TRBV6-2/TRBV6-3	TRBJ2-1	-	-	18	CASSYSNRAISVHNEQFF	TGTGCCAGCAGTTACTCGAATCGAGCCATCAGTGTCCATAATGAGCAGTTCTTC
TRBV28	TRBJ2-7	few	-	15	CASSLLLGQTYEQYF	TGTGCCAGCAGTTTATTGTTAGGGCAGACCTACGAGCAGTACTTC
TRBV4-2	TRBJ2-5	few	-	16	CASSRDGMRSWETQYF	TGTGCCAGCAGCAGGGACGGGATGAGGAGCTGGGAGACCCAGTACTTC
TRBV27	TRBJ2-1	-	-	16	CASSLAGRGLGGEQFF	TGTGCCAGCAGTTTAGCGGGGCGGGGTTTAGGGGGTGAGCAGTTCTTC
TRBV29-1	TRBJ1-2	-	-	12	CSVEPTEPGYTF	TGCAGCGTTGAACCGACAGAGCCTGGCTACACCTTC
TRBV4-1	TRBJ1-2	-	-	13	CASSQDYRYGYTF	TGCGCCAGCAGCCAAGATTACCGTTATGGCTACACCTTC
TRBV9	TRBJ2-5	-	TRBD2	15	CASSALTSGIDERYF	TGTGCCAGCAGCGCGTTGACTAGCGGGATCGACGAGCGGTACTTC
TRBV6-2/TRBV6-3	TRBJ2-5	-	TRBD2	14	CAGSMGTSRETQYF	TGTGCCGGCAGTATGGGGACTAGTAGAGAGACCCAGTACTTC
TRBV9	TRBJ2-7	-	TRBD2	15	CASSASAGLAYEQYF	TGTGCCAGCAGCGCGTCTGCGGGACTAGCCTACGAGCAGTACTTC
TRBV3-1	TRBJ2-7	few	-	13	CASSQNRNYEQYF	TGTGCCAGCAGCCAAAACAGGAACTACGAGCAGTACTTC
TRBV11-2	TRBJ1-5	-	-	14	CASSRHSGNQPQHF	TGTGCCAGCAGCCGACACAGCGGCAATCAGCCCCAGCATTTT
TRBV28	TRBJ2-7	-	TRBD1	16	CASNAPRTGFSYEQYF	TGTGCCAGCAACGCCCCCCGGACAGGATTTTCCTACGAGCAGTACTTC
TRBV12-3/TRBV12-4	TRBJ2-1	few	-	16	CASSSSAKISYNEQFF	TGTGCCAGCAGTTCGAGCGCGAAAATCTCCTACAATGAGCAGTTCTTC
TRBV9	TRBJ2-7	-	-	15	CASSASGNPAYEQYF	TGTGCCAGCAGCGCCTCAGGGAACCCCGCCTACGAGCAGTACTTC
TRBV30	TRBJ1-5	-	TRBD1	14	CAWSAQGTYQPQHF	TGTGCCTGGAGTGCACAGGGGACTTATCAGCCCCAGCATTTT
TRBV5-1	TRBJ2-1	-	TRBD2	17	CASSLRWGTSGSNEQFF	TGCGCCAGCAGCTTGCGGTGGGGGACTAGCGGGTCAAATGAGCAGTTCTTC
TRBV12-3/TRBV12-4	TRBJ2-3	-	TRBD2	15	CASSLEGLAGGPQYF	TGTGCCAGCAGTTTAGAGGGACTAGCGGGAGGGCCCCAGTATTTT